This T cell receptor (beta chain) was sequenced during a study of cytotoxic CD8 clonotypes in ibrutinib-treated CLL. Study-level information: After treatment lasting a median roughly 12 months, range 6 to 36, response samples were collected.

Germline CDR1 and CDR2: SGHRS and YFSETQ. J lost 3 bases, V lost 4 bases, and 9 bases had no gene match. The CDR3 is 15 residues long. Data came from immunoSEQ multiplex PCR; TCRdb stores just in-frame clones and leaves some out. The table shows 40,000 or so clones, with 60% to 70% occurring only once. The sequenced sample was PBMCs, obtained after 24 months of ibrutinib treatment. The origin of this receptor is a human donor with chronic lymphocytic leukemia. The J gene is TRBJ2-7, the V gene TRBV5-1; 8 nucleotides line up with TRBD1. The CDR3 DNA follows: TGCGCCAGCAGCACCGAACCAGGGGGCAACTACGAGCAGTACTTC. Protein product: CASSTEPGGNYEQYF.